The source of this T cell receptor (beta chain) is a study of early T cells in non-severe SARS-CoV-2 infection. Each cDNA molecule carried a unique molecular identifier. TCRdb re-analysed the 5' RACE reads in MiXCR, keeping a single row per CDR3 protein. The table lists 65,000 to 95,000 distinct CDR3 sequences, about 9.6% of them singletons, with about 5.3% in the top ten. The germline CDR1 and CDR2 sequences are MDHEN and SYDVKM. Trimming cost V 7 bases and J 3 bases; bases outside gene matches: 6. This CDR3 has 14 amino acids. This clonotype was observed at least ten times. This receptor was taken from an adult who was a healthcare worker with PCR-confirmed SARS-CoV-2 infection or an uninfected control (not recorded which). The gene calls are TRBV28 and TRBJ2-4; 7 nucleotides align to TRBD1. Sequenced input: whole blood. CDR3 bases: TGTGCCAGCACCGGTGACAGGGTCAAAAACATTCAGTACTTC. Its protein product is CASTGDRVKNIQYF. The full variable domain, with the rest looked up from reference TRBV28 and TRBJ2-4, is DVKVTQSSRYLVKRTGEKVFLECVQDMDHENMFWYRQDPGLGLRLIYFSYDVKMKEKGDIPEGYSVSREKKERFSLILESASTNQTSMYLCASTGDRVKNIQYFGAGTRLSVL.